The rows below give T cell receptor beta chains drawn from one sample of a study of OX40 agonist ivuxolimab in advanced cancers. The data were produced by immunoSEQ multiplex PCR, yet TCRdb's version contains in-frame clones alone and is incomplete. The sample contains more than 60,000 clones, approximately 78% of which appear only once. Material: CD4+ or CD8+ T cells sorted from blood, obtained in a trial of the OX40 agonist ivuxolimab. The receptors were sampled from an adult with an advanced solid tumor such as melanoma, head and neck, liver or kidney cancer. CDR3s include the opening cysteine and the closing phenylalanine or tryptophan. Each record gives: D gene, clone size, V gene, J gene, CDR3 protein, CDR3 DNA. A D gene is named only where the DNA matches it firmly. The size field is filled for only some rows; it gives once, few, many or a size class.

.	.	TRBV5-4	TRBJ1-2	CASSLEQGNYGYTF	TGTGCCAGCAGCTTGGAACAGGGTAACTATGGCTACACCTTC
.	.	TRBV5-4	TRBJ1-2	CASSRGEHYGYTF	TGTGCCAGCAGCCGGGGCGAGCACTATGGCTACACCTTC
.	.	TRBV10-3	TRBJ1-4	CAISEFATGKGSKLFF	TGTGCCATCAGTGAGTTTGCGACAGGAAAAGGTAGCAAACTGTTTTTT
TRBD2	.	TRBV5-1	TRBJ2-1	CASSLASGAYNEQFF	TGCGCCAGCAGCTTGGCTAGCGGGGCCTACAATGAGCAGTTCTTC
TRBD2	.	TRBV9	TRBJ2-1	CASSVRGDLSYNEQFF	TGTGCCAGCAGCGTACGGGGGGACCTCTCCTACAATGAGCAGTTCTTC
TRBD1	.	TRBV7-8	TRBJ1-1	CASSLGGGQGMNTEAFF	TGTGCCAGCAGCTTAGGTGGGGGACAGGGGATGAACACTGAAGCTTTCTTT
.	.	TRBV29-1	TRBJ2-3	CSVQGGPQLNTDTQYF	TGCAGCGTTCAGGGGGGGCCCCAACTAAACACAGATACGCAGTATTTT
.	.	TRBV6-4	TRBJ1-1	CASSDSSRGTEAFF	TGTGCCAGCAGTGACTCATCGAGGGGTACTGAAGCTTTCTTT
TRBD2	.	TRBV11-2	TRBJ2-5	CASSLARGLETQYF	TGTGCCAGCAGCTTAGCGCGGGGGTTAGAGACCCAGTACTTC
.	.	TRBV18	TRBJ1-1	CASSPLVAMNTEAFF	TGTGCCAGCTCACCACTCGTGGCGATGAACACTGAAGCTTTCTTT
.	.	TRBV6-1	TRBJ1-2	CASSDAGGYTF	TGTGCCAGCAGTGATGCGGGTGGCTACACCTTC
.	.	TRBV6-6	TRBJ2-2	CASSYGTARITGELFF	TGTGCCAGCAGTTACGGGACGGCTAGGATCACCGGGGAGCTGTTTTTT
TRBD1	.	TRBV7-2	TRBJ2-7	CASSRGTAYYEQYF	TGTGCCAGCAGCCGAGGGACAGCCTACTACGAGCAGTACTTC
TRBD1	.	TRBV5-1	TRBJ1-3	CASSSIGTAPGNTIYF	TGCGCCAGCAGCTCCATCGGGACAGCCCCTGGAAACACCATATATTTT
.	.	TRBV5-4	TRBJ2-5	CASSFFSGGQETQYF	TGTGCCAGCAGCTTCTTTAGCGGAGGCCAAGAGACCCAGTACTTC
TRBD1	.	TRBV7-2	TRBJ1-3	CASSSTGEAGNTIYF	TGTGCCAGCAGCTCGACAGGGGAGGCTGGAAACACCATATATTTT
.	.	TRBV5-1	TRBJ2-6	CASSLDGRSGANVLTF	TGCGCCAGCAGCTTGGACGGTCGCTCTGGGGCCAACGTCCTGACTTTC
.	.	TRBV20-1	TRBJ2-7	CSARWEAGQYF	TGCAGTGCTCGGTGGGAGGCGGGGCAGTACTTC
.	.	TRBV2	TRBJ1-5	CASSEGQVPNQPQHF	TGTGCCAGCAGTGAAGGGCAGGTACCAAATCAGCCCCAGCATTTT
.	.	TRBV5-4	TRBJ1-1	CASSLAQQSNTEAFF	TGTGCCAGCAGCTTGGCCCAACAATCGAACACTGAAGCTTTCTTT
.	.	TRBV29-1	TRBJ1-3	CSVEEGIFSGNTIYF	TGTAGCGTTGAGGAGGGAATCTTCTCTGGAAACACCATATATTTT
.	few	TRBV18	TRBJ2-7	CASSPALWEGDNEQYF	TGTGCCAGCTCACCGGCCCTATGGGAGGGGGATAACGAGCAGTACTTC
.	.	TRBV5-1	TRBJ1-4	CASSSGGNEKLFF	TGCGCCAGCAGCTCCGGGGGAAATGAAAAACTGTTTTTT
TRBD1	.	TRBV7-3	TRBJ1-2	CASSETGRGPDYTF	TGTGCCAGCAGCGAGACAGGGAGGGGACCCGACTACACCTTC
.	.	TRBV30	TRBJ2-3	CAWRASGDTQYF	TGTGCCTGGAGGGCCTCGGGGGATACGCAGTATTTT
.	.	TRBV9	TRBJ2-1	CASSVGLALSYNEQFF	TGTGCCAGCAGCGTAGGGCTAGCACTATCCTACAATGAGCAGTTCTTC
.	.	TRBV6-5	TRBJ2-1	CASSFHGAVSYNEQFF	TGTGCCAGCAGTTTTCATGGAGCCGTCTCCTACAATGAGCAGTTCTTC
.	few	TRBV7-9	TRBJ1-2	CASTELKALAGYGYTF	TGTGCCAGCACCGAATTGAAGGCCCTGGCAGGGTATGGCTACACCTTC
TRBD1	.	TRBV4-1	TRBJ1-4	CASSQATGGSANEKLFF	TGCGCCAGCAGCCAAGCAACAGGGGGCTCAGCTAATGAAAAACTGTTTTTT
.	few	TRBV27	TRBJ2-1	CASSFTGSVYNEQFF	TGTGCCAGCAGTTTCACAGGGTCGGTCTACAATGAGCAGTTCTTC
.	.	TRBV20-1	TRBJ1-2	CSAFHYGYTF	TGCAGTGCTTTTCACTATGGCTACACCTTC
TRBD2	.	TRBV15	TRBJ2-7	CATRFQGGNEQYF	TGTGCCACCAGGTTTCAGGGAGGGAACGAGCAGTACTTC
.	.	TRBV2	TRBJ1-2	CASSPDSYGYTF	TGTGCCAGCAGCCCGGACTCCTATGGCTACACCTTC
.	.	TRBV2	TRBJ2-1	CASSDLDFAYNEQFF	TGTGCCAGCAGTGACCTGGACTTTGCCTACAATGAGCAGTTCTTC
.	.	TRBV5-1	TRBJ2-5	CASSLGEETQYF	TGCGCCAGCAGCTTGGGGGAAGAGACCCAGTACTTC
TRBD2	.	TRBV6-6	TRBJ2-1	CASLAGEYNEQFF	TGTGCCAGTTTAGCGGGAGAGTACAATGAGCAGTTCTTC
.	.	TRBV19	TRBJ1-1	CASSNQGVYTEAFF	TGTGCCAGTAGTAATCAGGGTGTGTACACTGAAGCTTTCTTT
.	.	TRBV6-5	TRBJ2-3	CASSGLAADTQYF	TGTGCCAGCAGTGGCCTAGCTGCAGATACGCAGTATTTT
.	.	TRBV7-2	TRBJ2-7	CASSLNGLSYEQYF	TGTGCCAGCAGCTTAAATGGCCTTTCCTACGAGCAGTACTTC
TRBD1	.	TRBV5-1	TRBJ1-2	CASSLETGGGYGYTF	TGCGCCAGCAGCTTGGAAACAGGGGGCGGCTATGGCTACACCTTC
.	.	TRBV7-8	TRBJ2-1	CASYLAGSNEQFF	TGTGCCAGCTACCTGGCGGGCAGCAATGAGCAGTTCTTC
.	.	TRBV10-3	TRBJ1-2	CAISEAPGGSLGGFYGYTF	TGTGCCATCAGTGAGGCCCCCGGTGGCTCACTAGGTGGGTTCTATGGCTACACCTTC
TRBD1	.	TRBV5-1	TRBJ2-7	CASSLAGGRTYEQYF	TGCGCCAGCAGCTTGGCAGGGGGCAGGACCTACGAGCAGTACTTC
.	.	TRBV18	TRBJ1-2	CASSPDGGGGYTF	TGTGCCAGCTCACCGGACGGAGGGGGAGGCTACACCTTC
TRBD1	.	TRBV6-6	TRBJ1-3	CASSPTGGGGNTIYF	TGTGCCAGCAGTCCGACAGGGGGCGGTGGAAACACCATATATTTT
TRBD1	.	TRBV28	TRBJ2-5	CASSPDRGGYQETQYF	TGTGCCAGCAGTCCCGACAGGGGGGGTTACCAAGAGACCCAGTACTTC
.	.	TRBV6-1	TRBJ2-4	CASGHDPGTDIQYF	TGTGCCAGCGGCCATGACCCGGGTACAGATATTCAGTACTTC
.	.	TRBV19	TRBJ2-1	CASRRDGGPEQFF	TGTGCCAGTAGGAGGGACGGAGGTCCCGAGCAGTTCTTC
.	few	TRBV2	TRBJ2-1	CASSFRATVNNEQFF	TGTGCCAGCAGTTTCCGGGCTACTGTTAACAATGAGCAGTTCTTC
TRBD2	.	TRBV5-1	TRBJ2-1	CASNPGGTSYNEQFF	TGCGCCAGCAACCCCGGGGGGACCTCCTACAATGAGCAGTTCTTC
.	.	TRBV6-6	TRBJ2-7	CASSPRRTTYEQYF	TGTGCCAGCAGTCCCCGGCGGACCACCTACGAGCAGTACTTC
.	few	TRBV6-6	TRBJ2-1	CASSYVVYNEQFF	TGTGCCAGCAGTTACGTCGTATACAATGAGCAGTTCTTC
TRBD1	.	TRBV30	TRBJ1-2	CAWSVRTGVGYTF	TGTGCCTGGAGTGTACGGACAGGGGTCGGCTACACCTTC